Shown below are 29 T cell receptor beta chains from a single sample sequenced in a study of OX40 agonist ivuxolimab in advanced cancers. Here immunoSEQ multiplex PCR was the method, and the copy in TCRdb shows in-frame clones only, minus some. The sample records approximately 68,000 clones, 82% being singletons. This material consisted of CD4+ or CD8+ T cells sorted from blood, taken in a trial of the OX40 agonist ivuxolimab. All receptors derive from an adult with an advanced solid tumor such as melanoma, head and neck, liver or kidney cancer.

The genes are TRBV29-1 and TRBJ2-7; 9 bases align to TRBD2. Germline CDR1 SQVTM, CDR2 ANQGSEA. The CDR3 spans 13 residues. The junction had 8 bases not matched to a gene; V was cut back by 7 bases and J by 4 bases. CDR3 region: CSAASGNKYEQYF. The CDR3 DNA is TGCAGCGCTGCTAGCGGGAACAAATACGAGCAGTACTTC.

This clone was recorded only once. The CDR3 DNA reads TGTGCCAGCAGTGAAAATTGGCAGGGGGGCTATGGCTACACCTTC. Protein: CASSENWQGGYGYTF. V usage is TRBV6-1 and J usage is TRBJ1-2, with 7 nucleotides matching TRBD1. The germline gives CDR1 MNHNS, CDR2 SASEGT. The CDR3 runs 15 residues. V trimming: 2 bases; J trimming: 4 bases; junction bases outside the gene matches: 7.

This chain uses TRBV6-1 with TRBJ2-7, with D maybe TRBD1 (6 bases). V was pared by 2 bases and J by 4 bases, with 9 bases between. CDR3 length equals 13 residues. Germline lookup yields CDR1 MNHNS and CDR2 SASEGT. Here the CDR3 DNA reads TGTGCCAGCAGTGAACAGGGGCTATACGAGCAGTACGTC. It specifies CASSEQGLYEQYV.

The chain has TRBV29-1 and TRBJ2-3, with D tentatively TRBD1 or TRBD2 (5 bases each). V was shortened by 6 bases and J by 4 bases, with 11 bases between the two germline ends. This CDR3 is 12 amino acids long. From germline, CDR1 is SQVTM and CDR2 ANQGSEA. CDR3 region: CSVVGGPDTQYF. For the CDR3, the DNA is TGCAGCGTGGTTGGGGGTCCAGATACGCAGTATTTT.

This clone has only one observation. The rearrangement links TRBV9 to TRBJ1-3; a possible D gene is TRBD1 (6 bases). Germline-derived CDR1 and CDR2 are SGDLS and YYNGEE. The CDR3 totals 16 residues. V lost 2 bases, J lost 2 bases, and 14 bases lay in between. The DNA for the CDR3 is TGTGCCAGCAGCGTGCGCCGGGACAACCCTGGAAACACCATATATTTT. This sequence encodes CASSVRRDNPGNTIYF.

The chain carries TRBV9 and TRBJ2-1; weak D call: TRBD1 (6 bases). This CDR3 region has 16 residues. The V and J ends lost 2 bases and 1 base respectively, with 13 bases between them. Germline CDR1 is SGDLS and CDR2 is YYNGEE. The CDR3 here is CASSVRDTQSYNEQFF. The CDR3 DNA reads TGTGCCAGCAGCGTCCGGGACACCCAATCCTACAATGAGCAGTTCTTC.

CDR3 DNA sequence: TGTGCCACCTCTATACCCCGGAACACTGAAGCTTTCTTT. Amino acids: CATSIPRNTEAFF. The V and J genes are TRBV28 and TRBJ1-1; the D is unclear. Germline V gives CDR1 MDHEN, CDR2 SYDVKM. This CDR3 is 13 amino acids long. V was clipped by 10 bases and J by 1 base, with 13 bases between them.

The genes are TRBV30 and TRBJ2-7, with D tentatively TRBD2 (6 bases). CDR1 GTSNPN and CDR2 SVGIG come from the germline V gene (reference sequence). Trimming took off 1 base at V and 2 bases at J, with 12 bases between the two ends. The CDR3 consists of 14 residues. CDR3 residues: CAWSGGTVTYEQYF. The CDR3 DNA is TGTGCCTGGAGTGGAGGGACTGTTACCTACGAGCAGTACTTC.

This clone has just a few counts. The chain links TRBV5-4 to TRBJ2-5; 8 bases fit TRBD2. Looked up from germline, CDR1 is SGHNT and CDR2 is YYREEE (reference sequence). V lost 2 bases and J lost 5; bases outside the gene matches: 8. The CDR3 totals 15 residues. This CDR3 is CASSFSGGRSETQYF. In DNA, the CDR3 is TGTGCCAGCAGCTTCTCGGGGGGGCGGTCGGAGACCCAGTACTTC.

This clone appeared a few times. The V and J genes are TRBV30 and TRBJ2-3; the D gene is possibly TRBD1 (5 bases). Germline CDR1 is GTSNPN and CDR2 is SVGIG (reference sequence). The CDR3 spans 14 residues. The V end lost 5 bases, the J end lost 2 bases, and 14 bases lay between the germline ends. CDR3 nucleotide sequence: TGTGCCTGGGGGTCAGGGATGCCCACAGATACGCAGTATTTT. Its translation: CAWGSGMPTDTQYF.

In this sample, this clone turned up once. This chain links TRBV6-1 with TRBJ2-7; D is perhaps TRBD1 or TRBD2 (5 bases each). There are 13 residues in the CDR3. Trimming removed 3 bases from V and 2 bases from J, with 8 bases in between. Germline lookup yields CDR1 MNHNS and CDR2 SASEGT. CDR3 bases: TGTGCCAGCAGTGAGCAGGGACCCTACGAGCAGTACGTC. This translates into CASSEQGPYEQYV.

V and J are TRBV4-1 and TRBJ1-2; a possible D gene is TRBD1 (6 bases). V lost 0 bases, J lost 7 bases, and 12 bases lay in between. From germline, CDR1 is MGHRA and CDR2 YSYEKL. The CDR3 length is 14 residues. CDR3 coding DNA: TGCGCCAGCAGCCAAGAGGCAGGGGCGGGTGGCTACACCTTC. Translation gives CASSQEAGAGGYTF.

The V call is TRBV5-1, the J call TRBJ2-5, with TRBD2 as a possible D gene (5 bases). V lost 4 bases to trimming and J lost 2 bases, with 12 bases between them. CDR1 and CDR2 from the germline V gene are SGHRS and YFSETQ. This CDR3 is built from 14 residues. The CDR3 coding sequence is TGCGCCAGCAGCATTGGGAGCCATCAAGAGACCCAGTACTTC. It translates to CASSIGSHQETQYF. Filled out from reference TRBV5-1 and TRBJ2-5, the complete variable domain reads KAGVTQTPRYLIKTRGQQVTLSCSPISGHRSVSWYQQTPGQGLQFLFEYFSETQRNKGNFPGRFSGRQFSNSRSEMNVSTLELGDSALYLCASSIGSHQETQYFGPGTRLLVL.

The CDR3 reads CASSFLRGEQFF. As DNA, the CDR3 is TGTGCCAGCAGCTTTTTAAGGGGTGAGCAGTTCTTC. The rearrangement joins TRBV7-9 to TRBJ2-1; a weak D match, TRBD1 (5 bases). Germline CDR1 SEHNR, CDR2 FQNEAQ (reference sequence). Trimming removed 3 bases at V and 9 bases at J, with 9 bases between. The CDR3 has 12 amino acids.

This clone showed up just a few times. The chain couples TRBV10-3 to TRBJ1-2; 10 bases map to TRBD1. After removal of 2 bases from V and 5 bases from J, the junction contained 5 bases not matched to a gene. The CDR3 has 15 residues. CDR1 is ENHRY and CDR2 is SYGVKD in the germline V gene. CDR3 bases: TGTGCCATCAGTGAGATGGAGGGACAGGGGTATGGCTACACCTTC. This sequence encodes CAISEMEGQGYGYTF.

This chain connects TRBV2 to TRBJ2-3, with 8 bases fitting TRBD1. V was clipped by 3 bases and J by 4 bases; unmatched bases: 9. Germline CDR1 reads SNHLY; CDR2 reads FYNNEI. The CDR3 consists of 16 residues. CDR3 sequence: CASSDRQGFMSDTQYF. The CDR3 coding sequence is TGTGCCAGCAGTGATCGACAGGGGTTTATGTCAGATACGCAGTATTTT.

This clone was counted a single time. The V and J genes are TRBV28 and TRBJ1-5; 12 bases are a match to TRBD1. The germline V gene encodes CDR1 MDHEN and CDR2 SYDVKM. With V trimmed by 7 bases and J by 7 bases, 11 bases remained unmatched. CDR3 length equals 16 residues. The CDR3 DNA is TGTGCCAGCACCAACGCGGGACAGGGGGCATGGCAGCCCCAGCATTTT. Translating it yields CASTNAGQGAWQPQHF.

The genes are TRBV5-1 and TRBJ2-3; 7 bases are shared with TRBD1. The CDR3 contains 13 residues. J lost 5 bases, V lost 0 bases, and 0 bases had no gene match. Germline lookup yields CDR1 SGHRS and CDR2 YFSETQ. CDR3 protein: CASSLAGGDTQYF. The CDR3 nucleotides are TGCGCCAGCAGCTTGGCAGGGGGAGATACGCAGTATTTT. Looking up the rest from reference TRBV5-1 and TRBJ2-3 gives the full variable domain: KAGVTQTPRYLIKTRGQQVTLSCSPISGHRSVSWYQQTPGQGLQFLFEYFSETQRNKGNFPGRFSGRQFSNSRSEMNVSTLELGDSALYLCASSLAGGDTQYFGPGTRLTVL.

This clone appeared a few times. J is TRBJ2-7 and V is TRBV7-2; D may be TRBD1 or TRBD2 (6 bases each). Trimming took off 5 bases at V and 3 bases at J, with 11 bases between the two ends. The CDR3 has 13 residues. In germline, CDR1 is SGHTA, CDR2 FQGNSA. Written as DNA, the CDR3 is TGTGCCAGCAGCCGAGAGGGGGGCTACGAGCAGTACTTC. Its translation is CASSREGGYEQYF. Variable domain in full (rest from reference TRBV7-2 and TRBJ2-7): GAGVSQSPSNKVTEKGKDVELRCDPISGHTALYWYRQSLGQGLEFLIYFQGNSAPDKSGLPSDRFSAERTGGSVSTLTIQRTQQEDSAVYLCASSREGGYEQYFGPGTRLTVT.

The CDR3 sequence: CASSQDRTPGVHTF. In DNA, the CDR3 is TGCGCCAGCAGCCAAGACCGCACCCCTGGAGTCCACACCTTC. The chain carries TRBV4-3 and TRBJ1-2; D is ambiguous. The germline V gene has CDR1 LGHNA and CDR2 YSLEER. Between the trimmed V and J ends, which lost 0 bases and 12 bases, there was a span of 17 bases. The CDR3 covers 14 residues.

The DNA of the CDR3 is TGTGCCAGCAGCGGACAGGGCGATTCACCCCTCCACTTT. Translating gives CASSGQGDSPLHF. This chain links TRBV2 with TRBJ1-6; 8 bases match TRBD1. This CDR3 spans 13 amino acids. With 6 bases clipped from V and 8 bases from J, the junction kept 3 bases outside the gene matches. The V gene's germline CDR1 is SNHLY and CDR2 FYNNEI.

The chain employs TRBV7-2 and TRBJ1-3; no reliable D call. CDR3 length: 15 residues. Per the germline V gene, CDR1 is SGHTA and CDR2 is FQGNSA. The V gene lost 1 base and the J gene lost 0 bases, with 7 bases spanning the gap. CDR3 coding DNA: TGTGCCAGCAGCTTAGTAATGAGCTCTGGAAACACCATATATTTT. Protein product: CASSLVMSSGNTIYF.

The V call is TRBV7-8, the J call TRBJ2-1, with 7 bases fitting TRBD1. CDR1 is SGHVS, CDR2 FQNEAQ, per germline. The V gene end was trimmed by 5 bases and the J gene end by 3 bases; junction bases not matched to a gene: 4. This CDR3 region has 14 residues. The CDR3 DNA follows: TGTGCCAGCAGCAAAGGACAGGACTACAATGAGCAGTTCTTC. Its translation is CASSKGQDYNEQFF.

The rearrangement links TRBV27 to TRBJ2-7; a possible D gene is TRBD1 (5 bases). The CDR3 loop spans 15 amino acids. Looked up from germline, CDR1 is MNHEY and CDR2 is SMNVEV (reference sequence). Trimming took 8 bases from V and 4 from J, leaving 21 bases between them. The CDR3 sequence is CASATPGNMRYEQYF. As DNA, the CDR3 is TGTGCCAGCGCGACTCCAGGGAATATGAGGTACGAGCAGTACTTC.

The chain has TRBV2 and TRBJ2-2, with D hard to call. Germline V gene sequence: CDR1 SNHLY, CDR2 FYNNEI. Trimming took off 7 bases at V and 4 bases at J, with 10 bases between the two ends. This CDR3 contains 13 residues. The CDR3 DNA is TGTGCCAGCACGATGGGGATCACCGGGGAGCTGTTTTTT. This translates into CASTMGITGELFF.

The rearrangement joins TRBV28 to TRBJ2-5; D ambiguous. The CDR3 covers 13 residues. Trimming shortened V by 7 bases and J by 7 bases, and 16 bases separated the two germline ends. The germline gives CDR1 MDHEN, CDR2 SYDVKM. CDR3 residues: CASITRRSGTQYF. The DNA of the CDR3 is TGTGCCAGCATCACCCGGCGGTCAGGGACCCAGTACTTC.

The CDR3 spells CASNPSGRKNTEAFF. Here the CDR3 DNA reads TGTGCCAGCAACCCCTCGGGGAGGAAGAACACTGAAGCTTTCTTT. This sequence joins TRBV5-6 and TRBJ1-1; no reliable D call. Germline CDR1 and CDR2: SGHDT and YYEEEE. There are 15 residues in the CDR3. V was clipped by 6 bases and J by 1 base, with 16 bases between them.

This chain joins TRBV6-1 and TRBJ1-6; D is possibly TRBD1 (5 bases). This CDR3 contains 14 residues. Deletions cut 8 bases from V and 9 bases from J, with 17 bases between. From germline, CDR1 is MNHNS and CDR2 SASEGT. The CDR3 here is CASGPRDAVSPLHF. The CDR3 DNA follows: TGTGCCAGCGGGCCTCGGGACGCAGTTTCACCCCTCCACTTT.

This clone was recorded only once. The CDR3 loop reads CASSFRLAGGQETQYF. The CDR3 nucleotides read TGTGCCAGCAGCTTTCGACTAGCGGGGGGGCAAGAGACCCAGTACTTC. The rearrangement uses TRBV7-2 and TRBJ2-5; 14 bases line up with TRBD2. With V trimmed by 3 bases and J by 2 bases, 2 bases remained unmatched. The CDR3 has 16 residues. Germline CDR1 SGHTA, CDR2 FQGNSA.